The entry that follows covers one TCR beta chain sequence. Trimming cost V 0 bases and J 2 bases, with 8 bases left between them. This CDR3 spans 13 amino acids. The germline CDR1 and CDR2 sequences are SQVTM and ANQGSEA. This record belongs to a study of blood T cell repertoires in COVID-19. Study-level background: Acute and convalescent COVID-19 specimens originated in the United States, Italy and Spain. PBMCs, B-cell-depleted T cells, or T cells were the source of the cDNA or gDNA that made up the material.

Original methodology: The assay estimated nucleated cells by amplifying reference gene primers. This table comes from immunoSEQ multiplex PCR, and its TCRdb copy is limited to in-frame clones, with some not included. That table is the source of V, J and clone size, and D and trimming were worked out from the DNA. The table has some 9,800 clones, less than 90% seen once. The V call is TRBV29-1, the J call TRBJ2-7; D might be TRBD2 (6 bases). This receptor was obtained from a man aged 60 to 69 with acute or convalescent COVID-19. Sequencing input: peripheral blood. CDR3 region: CSVEERGAYEQYF. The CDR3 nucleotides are TGCAGCGTTGAAGAGCGGGGCGCCTACGAGCAGTACTTC.